The entry below gives a single T cell receptor beta chain sequence along with its context. This sample is part of a study of blood T cell repertoires in COVID-19. Study background: The cDNA or gDNA used as material had been derived from T cells, B-cell-depleted T cells, or PBMCs.

This CDR3 is built from 17 residues. The germline gives CDR1 SNHLY, CDR2 FYNNEI. Trimming pared 1 base from V and 3 bases from J, leaving 18 bases between. The assay was immunoSEQ multiplex PCR, and TCRdb's table has in-frame clones only and misses some. The sample lists 210,000 or so clones; 86% were seen once. The J gene is TRBJ1-2, the V gene TRBV2; possibly TRBD1 for D (5 bases). Sequencing used peripheral blood. The sequence was obtained from a man aged 50 to 59 with acute or convalescent COVID-19. CDR3 in amino acids: CASSEEEYVMGHYGYTF. The CDR3 nucleotides read TGTGCCAGCAGTGAAGAGGAGTACGTAATGGGGCACTATGGCTACACCTTC.